These 19 T cell receptor beta chains originate from one sample sequenced in a study of cytomegalovirus exposure and HLA in healthy donors. Researchers ran the PCR with 60 Vbeta and 13 Jbeta primers. Profiling relied on immunoSEQ multiplex PCR, and the TCRdb table lists in-frame clones only, not all of them. The sample has approximately 150,000 clones, over 70% seen once. The specimen was PBMCs. The receptors come from a middle-aged woman in good health and CMV-seronegative.

This clone has just a few counts. CDR3 nucleotides: TGTGCCTGGAGTACCCACCGGGGGAATTCACCCCTCCACTTT. It yields the protein CAWSTHRGNSPLHF. The chain carries TRBV30 and TRBJ1-6, with TRBD1 as a possible D gene (5 bases). CDR3 size: 14 residues. V dropped 2 bases and J dropped 7 bases, with 12 bases sitting between them. The germline V gene encodes CDR1 GTSNPN and CDR2 SVGIG (reference sequence).

This clone has a single count. The chain employs TRBV4-3 and TRBJ1-1; D might be TRBD1 (5 bases). CDR1 and CDR2 (germline): LGHNA, YSLEER. V lost 4 bases and J 6 bases, leaving 15 bases between the germline ends. The CDR3 is made up of 14 amino acids. The CDR3 loop is CASSPGAPGAEAFF. The CDR3 DNA reads as TGCGCCAGCAGCCCCGGGGCGCCGGGGGCTGAAGCTTTCTTT.

V is TRBV4-1 and J is TRBJ2-7, with a weak D call TRBD1 (6 bases). The germline CDR1 and CDR2 sequences are MGHRA and YSYEKL. This CDR3 spans 15 amino acids. The V and J ends lost 3 bases and 2 bases respectively, with 14 bases between them. CDR3 in amino acids: CASSQTSTGPYEQYF. The CDR3, as DNA: TGCGCCAGCAGCCAGACCTCGACAGGACCCTACGAGCAGTACTTC.

This chain joins TRBV7-9 and TRBJ1-2; D might be TRBD1 (6 bases). The CDR3 has 13 residues. The V gene's germline CDR1 is SEHNR and CDR2 FQNEAQ (reference sequence). V lost 3 bases and J 6 bases, leaving 11 bases between the germline ends. The CDR3: CASSFGKGDGYTF. Here the CDR3 DNA reads TGTGCCAGCAGCTTTGGGAAGGGGGATGGCTACACCTTC. Complete variable domain (other parts from reference TRBV7-9 and TRBJ1-2): DTGVSQNPRHKITKRGQNVTFRCDPISEHNRLYWYRQTLGQGPEFLTYFQNEAQLEKSRLLSDRFSAERPKGSFSTLEIQRTEQGDSAMYLCASSFGKGDGYTFGSGTRLTVV.

The CDR3 spells CASSLTVDYYNEQFF. CDR3 nucleotides: TGTGCCAGCAGCTTGACGGTTGACTACTACAATGAGCAGTTCTTC. The V gene is TRBV7-8, the J gene TRBJ2-1; D is perhaps TRBD2 (5 bases). The CDR3 extends over 15 amino acids. Germline loops: CDR1 SGHVS, CDR2 FQNEAQ. Trimming stripped 3 bases from V and 3 bases from J, with 12 bases between.

The rearrangement uses TRBV4-3 and TRBJ2-5; 10 positions match TRBD2. The V gene end was trimmed by 1 base and the J gene end by 4 bases; junction bases not matched to a gene: 15. Germline V gene sequence: CDR1 LGHNA, CDR2 YSLEER. The CDR3 has 19 residues. In nucleotides, the CDR3 is TGCGCCAGCAGCCAAGCGGCGGGGTGGCTAGCGGGGGAACTAGAGACCCAGTACTTC. Its protein product is CASSQAAGWLAGELETQYF.

This clone came up a few times. This rearrangement joins TRBV27 to TRBJ2-5, with D possibly matching TRBD1 (5 bases). The end of the DNA is better explained by TRBJ2-7, so the J call may be wrong. Germline V lookup: CDR1 MNHEY, CDR2 SMNVEV (reference sequence). The CDR3 length is 13 residues. CDR3 in DNA: TGTGCCAGCAGTTTACAGGACAAGGGCGAGCAGTACTTC. It encodes CASSLQDKGEQYF.

V gene TRBV20-1 combines with J gene TRBJ2-3; D is undetermined. The germline V and J ends were trimmed by 4 bases and 4 bases, with 6 bases remaining between them. Germline CDR1 and CDR2: DFQATT and SNEGSKA (reference sequence). This CDR3 spans 11 amino acids. This CDR3 reads CSATSADTQYF. For the CDR3, the DNA is TGCAGTGCTACGAGTGCAGATACGCAGTATTTT.

The chain has TRBV9 and TRBJ1-1; D uncertain. Trimming removed 0 bases at V and 4 bases at J, with 13 bases between. CDR3 length: 15 residues. Germline CDR1 is SGDLS and CDR2 is YYNGEE. The CDR3 DNA reads TGTGCCAGCAGCGTAGGGCAGGTGCTGCCCACTGAAGCTTTCTTT. This sequence encodes CASSVGQVLPTEAFF.

The chain combines TRBV5-1 with TRBJ1-1, with D possibly being TRBD1 (6 bases). CDR1 and CDR2 (germline): SGHRS, YFSETQ. Between the trimmed V and J ends, which lost 4 bases and 5 bases, there was a span of 18 bases. The CDR3 length is 15 residues. CDR3 amino acids: CASSTTTPQGTEAFF. The CDR3 nucleotides are TGCGCCAGCAGCACAACGACACCTCAGGGGACTGAAGCTTTCTTT.

The V call is TRBV4-1, the J call TRBJ2-4, with 8 bases matching TRBD1. The J segment lost 7 bases and the V segment lost 1 base, leaving 9 bases of the junction unmatched. CDR3 length: 16 residues. CDR1 MGHRA and CDR2 YSYEKL come from the germline V gene. This CDR3 reads CASSQGPTGESNIQYF. Here the CDR3 DNA reads TGCGCCAGCAGCCAAGGCCCGACAGGGGAATCGAACATTCAGTACTTC.

This sequence joins TRBV6-5 and TRBJ2-7; a weak D match, TRBD2 (5 bases). The CDR3 is made up of 13 amino acids. The ends were cut back, 2 bases at V and 4 bases at J, with 9 bases in the middle. Germline loops: CDR1 MNHEY, CDR2 SVGAGI. This CDR3 reads CASSYPGTYEQYF. In nucleotides, the CDR3 is TGTGCCAGCAGTTACCCGGGAACATACGAGCAGTACTTC.

V usage is TRBV11-3 and J usage is TRBJ1-1, with TRBD1 as a possible D gene (5 bases). Germline CDR1 SGHNT, CDR2 YENEEA. This CDR3 comprises 12 residues. Trimming pared 6 bases from V and 6 bases from J, leaving 11 bases between. As DNA, the CDR3 is TGTGCCAGCAGTCCGCAGGGTTCTGAAGCTTTCTTT. It is translated as CASSPQGSEAFF.

This clone was seen only a few times. The V call is TRBV2, the J call TRBJ2-3; D possibly corresponds to TRBD1 (5 bases). The CDR3 is made up of 14 amino acids. The V gene lost 5 bases and the J gene lost 1 base, with 10 bases spanning the gap. Germline V gives CDR1 SNHLY, CDR2 FYNNEI. The CDR3 spells CASSFTTGTDTQYF. CDR3 sequence (DNA): TGTGCCAGCAGTTTTACGACAGGCACAGATACGCAGTATTTT.

The rearrangement uses TRBV11-3 and TRBJ2-3; D ambiguous. V lost 4 bases to trimming and J lost 0 bases, with 8 bases between them. The CDR3 has 14 residues. CDR1 is SGHNT and CDR2 is YENEEA in the germline V gene. CDR3 region: CASSYSPSTDTQYF. The CDR3 nucleotides are TGTGCCAGCAGCTACAGCCCTAGCACAGATACGCAGTATTTT.

The rearrangement uses TRBV11-3 and TRBJ2-1; 9 bases map to TRBD1. This CDR3 region has 15 residues. Germline CDR1 is SGHNT and CDR2 is YENEEA. V trimming: 5 bases; J trimming: 5 bases; junction bases outside the gene matches: 7. CDR3 region: CASSNRDRVDNEQFF. Written as DNA, the CDR3 is TGTGCCAGCAGCAACCGGGACAGGGTGGACAATGAGCAGTTCTTC.

A few counts support this clone. The chain employs TRBV6-4 and TRBJ2-7; D is undetermined. V lost 3 bases to trimming and J lost 13 bases, with 16 bases between them. The CDR3 extends over 12 amino acids. Germline V gene sequence: CDR1 MRHNA, CDR2 SNTAGT. Here the CDR3 reads CASSETTGYLYF. The CDR3 nucleotides read TGTGCCAGCAGTGAAACGACTGGATATCTATACTTC.

The chain employs TRBV11-3 and TRBJ2-3, with a weak D call TRBD2 (6 bases). Trimming stripped 8 bases from V and 6 bases from J, with 15 bases between. This CDR3 has 13 residues. The germline V gene has CDR1 SGHNT and CDR2 YENEEA. This CDR3 reads CASSGTLLDTQYF. CDR3 nucleotides: TGTGCCAGCTCCGGGACTTTACTCGATACGCAGTATTTT.

The rearrangement uses TRBV19 and TRBJ2-3, with a tentative D call TRBD2 (6 bases). This CDR3 is built from 15 residues. Germline values: CDR1 LNHDA, CDR2 SQIVND (reference sequence). V was trimmed by 3 bases and J by 1 base, leaving 11 bases between them. The CDR3 bases are TGTGCCAGTAGTATGGGGGGTGGTGGCACAGATACGCAGTATTTT. This gives the protein CASSMGGGGTDTQYF.